This T cell receptor beta chain is from a study of response to subunit inactivated influenza vaccine. Each CDR3 protein gets one entry after TCRdb re-called the RT-PCR reads with MiXCR. Altogether more than 200,000 distinct CDR3 sequences are present, more than 10% being singletons, with the ten largest covering about 8%. The V and J ends lost 3 bases and 5 bases respectively, with 13 bases between them. The CDR3 runs to 13 residues. Germline CDR1 is DFQATT and CDR2 is SNEGSKA (reference sequence). A remark on this clonotype: Its antigen is not identified.

Study-wide findings and caveats: It was the authors' suggestion that each seasonal influenza vaccination recruits few new T cells.

The rearrangement uses TRBV20-1 and TRBJ2-5, with unresolved D. The TCR sequence derives from a man aged 50 to 59 who received an inactivated influenza vaccine. Sequences were derived from non-naive T cells sorted from PBMCs, sampled around two weeks before vaccination. The CDR3 loop reads CSARSPLGETQYF. In DNA form, the CDR3 reads TGCAGTGCTAGGTCACCGCTCGGGGAGACCCAGTACTTC.